The present T cell receptor beta chain was sequenced within a study of HIV-infected patients and healthy controls. TCRdb used MiXCR to reprocess the 5' RACE reads, holding one entry per CDR3 protein. The sample holds about 67,000 distinct CDR3 sequences, roughly 16% seen once. Trimming removed 3 bases from V and 5 bases from J; junction bases left unmatched: 13. The CDR3 is 16 amino acids. CDR1 is SGHVS and CDR2 is FQNEAQ in the germline V gene. This clonotype was observed many times. Material for sequencing was CD4+ T cells from blood. The J gene is TRBJ2-7, the V gene TRBV7-8; 7 bases are shared with TRBD2. This TCR was sampled from a human donor in good health. CDR3 sequence (DNA): TGTGCCAGCAGCTTCAACCCGCGGGAGAGTCTCCACGAGCAGTACTTC. This codes for CASSFNPRESLHEQYF.